The entry below describes one T cell receptor (beta chain). Germline CDR1 and CDR2: GTSNPN and SVGIG (reference sequence). The CDR3 consists of 13 residues. V was cut by 3 bases and J by 4 bases, with 12 bases left in between. Cohort allocation depended upon clinical history that participants reported. Data came from immunoSEQ multiplex PCR; TCRdb stores just in-frame clones and leaves some out. The sample yields approximately 200,000 clones, roughly 87% seen once. The sample originates from a study of blood T cell repertoires in COVID-19. Study as a whole: Italy, Spain and the United States were the sources of the convalescent and acute COVID-19 samples.

The source of this sequence is a young man with acute COVID-19. V usage is TRBV30 and J usage is TRBJ1-2; D is uncertain. The specimen sequenced was PBMCs or T cells enriched from blood (not recorded which). CDR3 loop: CAWRNTATYGYTF. The CDR3 DNA follows: TGTGCCTGGAGAAATACAGCTACCTATGGCTACACCTTC.